What follows describes a single TCR beta chain. The antigen remains undetermined. This entry comes from a study of T-cell reconstitution after alpha-beta-depleted transplantation in children. Findings and caveats of the study: One year after transplant, T-cell counts and diversity came mostly from newly produced T cells.

The authors prepared the TCRbeta library with unique molecular identifiers. TCRdb processed the PCR reads anew with MiXCR; each CDR3 protein has one entry. Counted here are around 200,000 distinct CDR3 sequences, approximately 17% occurring once; the ten biggest clones make up 35% to 50%. CDR3 length equals 15 residues. Trimming pared 1 base from V and 0 bases from J, leaving 9 bases between. The germline gives CDR1 LGHNA, CDR2 YSLEER. This chain uses TRBV4-3 with TRBJ1-1; D unresolved. The clonotype comes from a male patient aged 2 to 10 who had a stem cell transplant for acute lymphoblastic leukemia, so the T cells may come from the graft donor. The source was PBMCs, mostly from graft donor cells, collected 360 days after TCRalphabeta/CD19-depleted stem cell transplant. The CDR3 DNA is TGCGCCAGCAGCCAAGTCCAGGCCTTGAACACTGAAGCTTTCTTT. Translated, it gives CASSQVQALNTEAFF.